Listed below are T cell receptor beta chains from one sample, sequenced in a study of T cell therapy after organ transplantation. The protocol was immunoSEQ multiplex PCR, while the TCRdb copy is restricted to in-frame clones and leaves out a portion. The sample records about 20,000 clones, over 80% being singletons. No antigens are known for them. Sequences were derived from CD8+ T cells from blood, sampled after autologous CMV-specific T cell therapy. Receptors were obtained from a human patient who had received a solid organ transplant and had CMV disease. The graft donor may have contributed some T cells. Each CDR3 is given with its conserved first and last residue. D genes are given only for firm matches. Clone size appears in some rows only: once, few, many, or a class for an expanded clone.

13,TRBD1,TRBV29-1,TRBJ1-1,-,TGCAGCGTTGGGGGGACAGGGCAGACTGAAGCTTTCTTT,CSVGGTGQTEAFF
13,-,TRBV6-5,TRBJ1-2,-,TGTGCCAGCAGTTACGGAGGAAGCTATGGCTACACCTTC,CASSYGGSYGYTF
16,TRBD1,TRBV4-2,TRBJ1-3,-,TGTGCCAGCAGCCAGAGGACAGGGGCGGGAGGAAACACCATATATTTT,CASSQRTGAGGNTIYF
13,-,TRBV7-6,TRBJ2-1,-,TGTGCCAGCAGCTTAAGGGCTTACAATGAGCAGTTCTTC,CASSLRAYNEQFF
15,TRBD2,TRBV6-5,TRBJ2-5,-,TGTGCCAGCAGTACCCCGGGACTAGCGGGAGAGACCCAGTACTTC,CASSTPGLAGETQYF
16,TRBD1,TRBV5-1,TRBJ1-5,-,TGCGCCAGCAGCTTGGCTCCGGGACAGCTCAATCAGCCCCAGCATTTT,CASSLAPGQLNQPQHF
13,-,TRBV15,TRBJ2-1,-,TGTGCCACCAGCAGAGATTTGGGGGTTGAGCAGTTCTTC,CATSRDLGVEQFF
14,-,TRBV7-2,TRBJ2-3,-,TGTGCCAGCGGAACGACGGCCGGAGTGGATACGCAGTATTTT,CASGTTAGVDTQYF
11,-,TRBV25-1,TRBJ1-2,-,TGTGCCAGCCTGAATGTCTATGGCTACACCTTC,CASLNVYGYTF
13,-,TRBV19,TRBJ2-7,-,TGTGCCAGTAGTATATCCAGGGCTCGCGAGCAGTACTTC,CASSISRAREQYF
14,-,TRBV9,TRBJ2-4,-,TGTGCCAGCAGCGTGCCTACACGGGAAAACATTCAGTACTTC,CASSVPTRENIQYF
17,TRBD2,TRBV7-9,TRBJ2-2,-,TGTGCCAGCAGCCGGACCGGAGCGGGAGCTAACACCGGGGAGCTGTTTTTT,CASSRTGAGANTGELFF
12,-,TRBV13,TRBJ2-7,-,TGTGCCAGCAGCTTAGCAGGGCGCGAGCAGTACTTC,CASSLAGREQYF
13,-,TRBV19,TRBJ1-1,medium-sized,TGTGCCAGTAGTATAACCTTGAACACTGAAGCTTTCTTT,CASSITLNTEAFF
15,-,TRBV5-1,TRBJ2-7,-,TGCGCCAGCAGCTTGTGGCAGGGGCGCTTGTACGAGCAGTACTTC,CASSLWQGRLYEQYF
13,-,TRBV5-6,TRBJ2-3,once,TGTGCCAGCAGCCTACTAATCACAGATACGCAGTATTTT,CASSLLITDTQYF
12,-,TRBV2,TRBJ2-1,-,TGTGCCATCGCCACAGGGTGGGGTGAGCAGTTCTTC,CAIATGWGEQFF
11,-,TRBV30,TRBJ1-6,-,TGTGCCTGGACCTTTAATTCACCCCTCCACTTT,CAWTFNSPLHF
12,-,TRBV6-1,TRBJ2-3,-,TGTGCCAGCAGTGACGTGGGAGCTACGCAGTATTTT,CASSDVGATQYF
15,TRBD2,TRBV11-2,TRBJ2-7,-,TGTGCCAGCAGCTTAGGGCGGGAGGGCACCTACGAGCAGTACTTC,CASSLGREGTYEQYF
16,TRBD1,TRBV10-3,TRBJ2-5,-,TGTGCCATCAGTGAAGAAGAACAGGGGGAAGAAGAGACCCAGTACTTC,CAISEEEQGEEETQYF
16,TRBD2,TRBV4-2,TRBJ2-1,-,TGTGCCAGCAGCCAAAGGGGACTAGCGGGGGACAATGAGCAGTTCTTC,CASSQRGLAGDNEQFF
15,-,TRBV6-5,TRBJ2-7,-,TGTGCCAGCAGTTACGGGCTCCCCCCCCTCTACGAGCAGTACTTC,CASSYGLPPLYEQYF
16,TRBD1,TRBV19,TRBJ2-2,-,TGTGCCAGTAGTCCCTGGACAGGGGGCGCCACCGGGGAGCTGTTTTTT,CASSPWTGGATGELFF
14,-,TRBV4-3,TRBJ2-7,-,TGCGCCAGCAGCCAAGGAGACAGAACCTACGAGCAGTACTTC,CASSQGDRTYEQYF
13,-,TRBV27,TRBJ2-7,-,TGTGCCAGCAGTTGGGCCAGGACCTACGAGCAGTACTTC,CASSWARTYEQYF
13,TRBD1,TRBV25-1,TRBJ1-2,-,TGTGCCAGCAGCACAGGGGATGCCTATGGCTACACCTTC,CASSTGDAYGYTF
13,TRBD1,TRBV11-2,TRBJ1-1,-,TGTGCCAGCAGCCCCAGGGGGCTCACTGAAGCTTTCTTT,CASSPRGLTEAFF
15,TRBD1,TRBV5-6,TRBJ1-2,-,TGTGCCAGCAGCTTGGGCGGGACAGGGGGATATGGCTACACCTTC,CASSLGGTGGYGYTF